This TCR beta chain stems from a study of post-analysis software for immune sequencing data. About the study: Relapsing-remitting, secondary progressive and progressive-relapsing forms made up the multiple sclerosis disease courses. Study conclusions and caveats: Comparison of patients with controls showed five TRBV segments more frequent in patients, TRBV5-6, TRBV5-1 and TRBV20-1 among them. When compared against controls, multiple sclerosis patients showed significantly lower normalized Chao1 diversity. F measure clustering grouped samples strongly by preparation batch.

Remarks on this clonotype: Its specificity is not known.

V trimming: 7 bases; J trimming: 0 bases; junction bases outside the gene matches: 7. CDR3 length equals 15 residues. The library was made from cDNA and included unique molecular identifiers. Between roughly 0.9 and 11 million T cells gave rise to around 500,000 cDNA molecules. Using its own MiXCR run on the PCR reads, TCRdb lists one record per CDR3 protein. The profile covers 650,000 to 850,000 distinct CDR3 sequences, with around 53% appearing a single time and 4.6% taken by the ten largest. The sample was blood. The chain employs TRBV12-3 or TRBV12-4 and TRBJ2-3; 7 bases are shared with TRBD1. This receptor was taken from a girl aged 5-17 years with multiple sclerosis. The CDR3 DNA is TGTGCCAGCACCCGGGACAGCACTAGCACAGATACGCAGTATTTT. It translates to CASTRDSTSTDTQYF.